This passage covers 28 T cell receptor beta chains from one sample sequenced in a study of blood T cell repertoires in COVID-19. Data came from immunoSEQ multiplex PCR; TCRdb stores just in-frame clones and leaves some out. The table has around 55,000 clones, roughly 86% seen once. The sample comprised peripheral blood. These TCRs come from a man aged 55 to 70 with active COVID-19.

The chain employs TRBV12-3 or TRBV12-4 and TRBJ2-1, with 7 bases aligning to TRBD2. This CDR3 region has 12 residues. With 6 bases clipped from V and 9 bases from J, the junction kept 5 bases outside the gene matches. The CDR3 loop reads CASSSASGEQFF. The CDR3 DNA reads as TGTGCCAGCAGCTCGGCTAGCGGTGAGCAGTTCTTC.

This chain joins TRBV11-2 and TRBJ2-7; 16 bases agree with TRBD2. Germline CDR1 is SGHAT and CDR2 is FQNNGV. The V gene end was trimmed by 5 bases and the J gene end by 0 bases; junction bases not matched to a gene: 10. The CDR3 totals 19 residues. CDR3 in DNA: TGTGCCAGCAGCCCCGATCGGGGACTAGCGGGAGGGGGCTCCTACGAGCAGTACTTC. Its translation: CASSPDRGLAGGGSYEQYF. The variable domain in full, completed from reference TRBV11-2 and TRBJ2-7, reads EAGVAQSPRYKIIEKRQSVAFWCNPISGHATLYWYQQILGQGPKLLIQFQNNGVVDDSQLPKDRFSAERLKGVDSTLKIQPAKLEDSAVYLCASSPDRGLAGGGSYEQYFGPGTRLTVT.

The chain combines TRBV30 with TRBJ1-4; D gene uncertain. The CDR3 has 13 residues. CDR1 and CDR2 from the germline V gene are GTSNPN and SVGIG (reference sequence). Trimming cost V 4 bases and J 3 bases, with 9 bases left between them. The CDR3 region is CAWTSSANEKLFF. CDR3 nucleotides: TGTGCCTGGACCTCTAGCGCTAATGAAAAACTGTTTTTT.

The V call is TRBV9, the J call TRBJ2-5, with a weak D call TRBD1 (5 bases). Germline lookup yields CDR1 SGDLS and CDR2 YYNGEE. There are 14 residues in the CDR3. V was shortened by 4 bases and J by 2 bases, with 12 bases between the two germline ends. This CDR3 is CASSSWGLQETQYF. The CDR3 DNA follows: TGTGCCAGCAGCTCCTGGGGCCTTCAAGAGACCCAGTACTTC.

This clone was picked up one time. The rearrangement joins TRBV19 to TRBJ1-3, with D maybe TRBD1 (5 bases). CDR1 is LNHDA, CDR2 SQIVND, per germline (reference sequence). The CDR3 totals 15 residues. The V end lost 5 bases, the J end lost 3 bases, and 14 bases lay between the germline ends. The DNA of the CDR3 is TGTGCCAGTAGTCCGGGACTAGGTAGTGGAAACACCATATATTTT. This translates into CASSPGLGSGNTIYF.

The genes are TRBV4-1 and TRBJ2-1, with TRBD2 identical over 8 bases. V shed 2 bases and J 3 bases; nucleotides not matched to a gene: 3. The CDR3 loop spans 15 amino acids. Germline V gene lookup returns CDR1 MGHRA and CDR2 YSYEKL. DNA of the CDR3: TGCGCCAGCAGCCAAAGGCTAGCGGGCTACAATGAGCAGTTCTTC. Protein: CASSQRLAGYNEQFF.

The chain employs TRBV3-1 (or the pseudogene TRBV3-2) and TRBJ1-1; 11 bases match TRBD1. The CDR3 length is 17 residues. Germline assignment: CDR1 LGHDT and CDR2 YNNKEL (reference sequence). V was clipped by 2 bases and J by 0 bases; unmatched bases: 5. DNA for the CDR3: TGTGCCAGCAGCCAAATTAGGACAGGGGGCATGAACACTGAAGCTTTCTTT. Protein product: CASSQIRTGGMNTEAFF.

The rearrangement joins TRBV6-4 to TRBJ1-6; no firm D call. Per germline, CDR1 MRHNA and CDR2 SNTAGT. The CDR3 covers 15 residues. V lost 2 bases and J lost 6, with 11 bases in between. The CDR3 coding sequence is TGTGCCAGCAGTGACGGGGTTGAGGGTAATTCACCCCTCCACTTT. Amino acids: CASSDGVEGNSPLHF.

The chain carries TRBV4-1 and TRBJ2-7, with a tentative D call TRBD2 (5 bases). Trimming stripped 1 base from V and 2 bases from J, with 18 bases between. Germline V lookup: CDR1 MGHRA, CDR2 YSYEKL. The CDR3 length is 17 residues. CDR3 amino acids: CASSQGPLGRLAYEQYF. In nucleotides, the CDR3 is TGCGCCAGCAGCCAAGGACCACTAGGAAGGCTTGCCTACGAGCAGTACTTC.

The chain uses TRBV24-1 and TRBJ2-2, with D maybe TRBD2 (6 bases). CDR1 and CDR2 (germline): KGHDR, SFDVKD. This CDR3 comprises 14 residues. V lost 4 bases to trimming and J lost 6 bases, with 11 bases between them. The CDR3 DNA is TGTGCCACCAGTGAGGGAGGCCGGGCCGGGGAGCTGTTTTTT. It translates to CATSEGGRAGELFF.

J is TRBJ2-6 and V is TRBV9; D perhaps matches TRBD2 (6 bases). Trimming shortened V by 2 bases and J by 2 bases, and 11 bases separated the two germline ends. Germline V CDR1 and CDR2: SGDLS, YYNGEE. This CDR3 is built from 16 residues. CDR3 sequence (DNA): TGTGCCAGCAGCGTGGGAGGAGTGACTGGGGCCAACGTCCTGACTTTC. This codes for CASSVGGVTGANVLTF.

The V call is TRBV27, the J call TRBJ1-1; D remains unclear. The CDR3 runs 15 residues. CDR1 MNHEY and CDR2 SMNVEV come from the germline V gene (reference sequence). V gave up 6 bases and J gave up 1 base, with 15 bases separating them. The CDR3 DNA follows: TGTGCCAGCAGCCCTTTTGAGGGTAGGAACACTGAAGCTTTCTTT. It codes for CASSPFEGRNTEAFF.

The chain uses TRBV24-1 and TRBJ2-3; 7 nucleotides match TRBD1. The CDR3 loop spans 18 amino acids. The germline CDR1 and CDR2 sequences are KGHDR and SFDVKD. Germline trimming cut 5 bases from V and 3 bases from J; bases unmatched to any gene: 16. The chain's CDR3 is CATSAKPGQLKRTDTQYF. Here the CDR3 DNA reads TGTGCCACCAGTGCAAAACCGGGACAGCTAAAAAGAACAGATACGCAGTATTTT.

J is TRBJ1-6 and V is TRBV18; 8 bases map to TRBD1. CDR1 is KGHSH, CDR2 LQKENI, per germline. Unmatched junction bases numbered 1, after V lost 4 bases and J lost 5 bases. The CDR3 extends over 14 amino acids. The CDR3 sequence is CASSRDRNNSPLHF. The DNA for the CDR3 is TGTGCCAGCTCACGGGACAGGAATAATTCACCCCTCCACTTT.

The chain combines TRBV7-6 with TRBJ2-2; 7 bases are shared with TRBD2. V trimming: 7 bases; J trimming: 8 bases; junction bases outside the gene matches: 16. Germline assignment: CDR1 SGHVS and CDR2 FNYEAQ. The CDR3 length is 16 residues. The CDR3 region has the DNA TGTGCCAGCACCCAGAGCGGGATTAACCCTACTGGGGAGCTGTTTTTT. Translating it yields CASTQSGINPTGELFF.

The chain joins TRBV27 to TRBJ2-7; maybe TRBD1 (6 bases). The CDR3 runs 15 residues. The germline V and J ends were trimmed by 2 bases and 5 bases, with 16 bases remaining between them. Germline values: CDR1 MNHEY, CDR2 SMNVEV (reference sequence). The chain's CDR3 is CASSLANRVGNEQYF. In DNA, the CDR3 is TGTGCCAGCAGTTTAGCCAACAGGGTGGGCAACGAGCAGTACTTC.

The genes are TRBV5-4 and TRBJ2-3; possible D gene TRBD2, 5 bases. The CDR3 extends over 14 amino acids. Germline assignment: CDR1 SGHNT and CDR2 YYREEE (reference sequence). Trimming left V 2 bases short and J 1 base short, with 8 bases between. Here the CDR3 DNA reads TGTGCCAGCAGCTTCGAGAGGGGCACAGATACGCAGTATTTT. It codes for CASSFERGTDTQYF.

The chain has TRBV6-5 and TRBJ2-1; 11 positions match TRBD2. Germline assignment: CDR1 MNHEY and CDR2 SVGAGI. This CDR3 comprises 15 residues. V shed 4 bases, J shed 10 bases, and the junction held 9 bases outside the gene matches. The CDR3 DNA follows: TGTGCCAGCAGTTTTAATAGCGGGAGGGCCAACGAGCAGTTCTTC. This sequence encodes CASSFNSGRANEQFF.

This chain links TRBV27 with TRBJ2-7; TRBD1 aligns across 8 bases. The CDR3 length is 15 residues. Germline V CDR1 and CDR2: MNHEY, SMNVEV (reference sequence). V lost 6 bases and J lost 0; bases outside the gene matches: 7. Here the CDR3 DNA reads TGTGCCAGCAGACCATCAGGGGGCGGCTCCTACGAGCAGTACTTC. Translation gives CASRPSGGGSYEQYF.

This chain links TRBV5-6 with TRBJ2-6; D not certain. The CDR3 contains 17 residues. Germline V lookup: CDR1 SGHDT, CDR2 YYEEEE. Trimming took 1 base from V and 2 from J, leaving 13 bases between them. The CDR3 bases are TGTGCCAGCAGCTTGTGGTTCGGAGAAACTGGGGCCAACGTCCTGACTTTC. Protein product: CASSLWFGETGANVLTF.

In nucleotides, the CDR3 is TGTGCCAGTAGTCCGGGGACAGGGGGTTACGAGCAGTACTTC. Its translation: CASSPGTGGYEQYF. The chain uses TRBV19 and TRBJ2-7; 11 bases line up with TRBD1. V shed 5 bases and J 4 bases; nucleotides not matched to a gene: 4. Germline CDR1 is LNHDA and CDR2 is SQIVND (reference sequence). The CDR3 runs to 14 residues.

The rearrangement joins TRBV19 to TRBJ2-4; TRBD1 matches at 7 bases. The V gene end was trimmed by 3 bases and the J gene end by 2 bases; junction bases not matched to a gene: 1. Looked up from germline, CDR1 is LNHDA and CDR2 is SQIVND (reference sequence). This CDR3 has 14 residues. The CDR3 nucleotides read TGTGCCAGTAGTATGACAGGGTCCAAAAACATTCAGTACTTC. It specifies CASSMTGSKNIQYF.

This sequence joins TRBV19 and TRBJ1-1; 8 nucleotides agree with TRBD1. CDR3 length: 15 amino acids. Germline CDR1 and CDR2: LNHDA and SQIVND (reference sequence). The V gene end was trimmed by 7 bases and the J gene end by 3 bases; junction bases not matched to a gene: 10. The CDR3 nucleotides read TGTGCCAGTAAGGGTCAGGGGGCCTTGTACACTGAAGCTTTCTTT. This codes for CASKGQGALYTEAFF.

In regard to this clone: In the same sample, other DNA sequences code for this CDR3. The chain links TRBV2 to TRBJ1-5, with TRBD1 matching over 10 bases. There are 15 residues in the CDR3. J was trimmed by 0 bases and V by 4 bases; bases with no gene match: 0. Looked up from germline, CDR1 is SNHLY and CDR2 is FYNNEI. The CDR3 spells CASSGQGASNQPQHF. CDR3 DNA: TGTGCCAGCAGTGGACAGGGGGCTAGCAATCAGCCCCAGCATTTT.

This chain uses TRBV21-1 with TRBJ2-7; whether TRBD2, the table's D call, matches the DNA was not checked. TRBV21-1 is a pseudogene segment. This CDR3 has 15 amino acids. Here the CDR3 reads CASSNIAGEFYEQYF. The CDR3 DNA follows: TGTGCCAGCAGCAACATAGCGGGCGAATTCTACGAGCAGTACTTC.

This clone was detected a few times. The rearrangement uses TRBV4-1 and TRBJ1-5, with D possibly matching TRBD1 (6 bases). Trimming removed 1 base from V and 0 bases from J, with 13 bases in between. The CDR3 contains 17 residues. Per germline, CDR1 MGHRA and CDR2 YSYEKL. CDR3 residues: CASSQGGGHHSNQPQHF. CDR3 nucleotides: TGCGCCAGCAGCCAAGGGGGGGGACACCATAGCAATCAGCCCCAGCATTTT.

The chain employs TRBV4-1 and TRBJ2-1, with TRBD2 as a possible D gene (6 bases). The germline V and J ends were trimmed by 7 bases and 3 bases, with 13 bases remaining between them. Germline values: CDR1 MGHRA, CDR2 YSYEKL. The CDR3 sequence is 14 residues long. CDR3 protein: CASKQEGSYNEQFF. The CDR3 coding sequence is TGCGCCAGCAAACAGGAGGGCAGCTACAATGAGCAGTTCTTC.

Written as DNA, the CDR3 is TGTGCCAGCAGCCCGGCCAGGGGGCGTACTGAAGCTTTCTTT. Translating it yields CASSPARGRTEAFF. The rearrangement links TRBV9 to TRBJ1-1; TRBD1 agrees at 8 bases. CDR1 is SGDLS, CDR2 YYNGEE, per germline. Losses at the gene ends were 4 bases for V and 5 bases for J; bases not matched to a gene: 7. This CDR3 is built from 14 residues.